The source of this TCR beta chain is a study of blood T cells in healthy people across ages. Comments on this clonotype: The antigen remains undetermined.

J lost 5 bases, V lost 2 bases, and 7 bases had no gene match. There are 15 residues in the CDR3. Alongside a J-beta primer mix, a sample-barcoded 5' primer served in a second PCR lasting roughly 6 to 12 cycles. Each CDR3 protein gets one entry after TCRdb re-called the 5' RACE reads with MiXCR. The sample yields 1.8 million or so distinct CDR3 sequences, roughly two fifths seen once. Points from the study as a whole: As naive T cell percentage varied, TCR beta diversity correlated strongly with it.

This sequence was found in a human donor in good health. The sequenced sample was blood. V gene TRBV12-3 or TRBV12-4 combines with J gene TRBJ2-3, with TRBD1 identical over 7 bases. CDR3 residues: CASSLTQGVGDTQYF. In DNA form, the CDR3 reads TGTGCCAGCAGTTTAACCCAGGGGGTAGGAGATACGCAGTATTTT.